A single sample gave rise to the 31 T cell receptor beta chains below, sequenced in a study of T-cell reconstitution after alpha-beta-depleted transplantation in children. Library preparation (for TCRbeta) was performed with unique molecular identifiers. One entry per CDR3 protein, called by TCRdb with MiXCR from the PCR reads. The sample has some 640,000 distinct CDR3 sequences; roughly 15% are singletons. Sequenced material: PBMCs from the stem cell graft donor, taken from the stem cell graft. These receptors were collected from a human donor who donated a stem cell graft to a child with acute myeloid leukemia.

V is TRBV7-8 and J is TRBJ2-3; D is uncertain. Per the germline V gene, CDR1 is SGHVS and CDR2 is FQNEAQ. The CDR3 has 13 amino acids. V was clipped by 6 bases and J by 2 bases, with 9 bases between them. CDR3 nucleotide sequence: TGTGCCAGCAGGATCTCCTTCACAGATACGCAGTATTTT. This gives the protein CASRISFTDTQYF.

For this clonotype: A much larger clonotype is one base distant, so this may be a read error. The chain uses TRBV20-1 and TRBJ1-5; D perhaps matches TRBD1 (5 bases). CDR1 DFQATT and CDR2 SNEGSKA come from the germline V gene (reference sequence). There are 13 residues in the CDR3. The CDR3 DNA sequence: TGCAGTGCTAGTGGGGGAATTTATCAGCCCCGGCATTTT. The encoded protein is CSASGGIYQPRHF.

This clonotype appeared many times. The chain combines TRBV20-1 with TRBJ1-5; 7 bases match TRBD1. J gave up 1 base and V 6 bases, and 12 bases lay outside the gene matches. The CDR3 sequence is 16 residues long. Germline CDR1 reads DFQATT; CDR2 reads SNEGSKA (reference sequence). The CDR3 DNA reads TGCAGTGCCCCGGACAGGCACAGGGAAAGCAATCAGCCCCAGCATTTT. Protein: CSAPDRHRESNQPQHF.

This clonotype was found many times. The rearrangement links TRBV20-1 to TRBJ2-7, with TRBD1 as a possible D gene (6 bases). The CDR3 has 12 residues. Germline V gene sequence: CDR1 DFQATT, CDR2 SNEGSKA (reference sequence). The ends were cut back, 6 bases at V and 0 bases at J, with 9 bases in the middle. CDR3 coding DNA: TGCAGTGCCAAGACAGGCTCCTACGAGCAGTACTTC. Translating gives CSAKTGSYEQYF.

In its sample, this clonotype was seen many times. The chain recombines TRBV10-2 with TRBJ1-2, with 9 bases matching TRBD1. Trimming cost V 7 bases and J 8 bases; bases outside gene matches: 8. The CDR3 totals 13 residues. Germline loops: CDR1 WSHSY, CDR2 SAAADI. The CDR3 here is CASTPRDRAGYTF. The CDR3, as DNA: TGCGCCAGCACCCCCAGGGACAGGGCGGGCTACACCTTC.

The chain employs TRBV5-1 and TRBJ2-4, with 9 bases fitting TRBD1. Germline V gene sequence: CDR1 SGHRS, CDR2 YFSETQ. The CDR3 totals 15 residues. J was trimmed by 8 bases and V by 0 bases; bases with no gene match: 6. CDR3 sequence reads: CASSLGGQGLDIQYF. The CDR3 coding sequence is TGCGCCAGCAGCTTGGGGGGACAGGGATTGGACATTCAGTACTTC.

This clonotype turned up a few times. The rearrangement uses TRBV20-1 and TRBJ1-2, with D hard to call. The CDR3 spans 13 residues. The V end lost 0 bases, the J end lost 8 bases, and 13 bases lay between the germline ends. The germline gives CDR1 DFQATT, CDR2 SNEGSKA (reference sequence). DNA for the CDR3: TGCAGTGCTAGAGATTACGCAACGGAGGGCTACACCTTC. Amino acid sequence: CSARDYATEGYTF.

Only a few counts were recorded for this clonotype. The V call is TRBV18, the J call TRBJ2-5; D gene unclear. CDR3 size: 12 residues. Looked up from germline, CDR1 is KGHSH and CDR2 is LQKENI. V gave up 3 bases and J gave up 5 bases, with 7 bases separating them. CDR3 protein: CASSPGWETQYF. The CDR3 DNA sequence: TGTGCCAGCTCACCCGGTTGGGAGACCCAGTACTTC.

This clonotype was counted many times. The chain recombines TRBV6-1 with TRBJ1-4; D is perhaps TRBD1 (6 bases). The V end lost 6 bases, the J end lost 5 bases, and 13 bases lay between the germline ends. Germline lookup yields CDR1 MNHNS and CDR2 SASEGT. The CDR3 runs 14 residues. CDR3: CASRRGGLNEKLFF. The CDR3 region has the DNA TGTGCCAGCAGAAGGGGGGGCTTAAATGAAAAACTGTTTTTT.

This clonotype was observed at least ten times. The CDR3: CSVLRDPEQFF. In DNA form, the CDR3 reads TGCAGCGTTCTCCGGGACCCTGAGCAGTTCTTC. The genes are TRBV29-1 and TRBJ2-1, with D perhaps assigned TRBD1 or TRBD2 (5 bases each). CDR1 is SQVTM and CDR2 is ANQGSEA in the germline V gene. CDR3 length equals 11 residues. The V end lost 5 bases, the J end lost 9 bases, and 11 bases lay between the germline ends.

The rearrangement uses TRBV5-1 and TRBJ2-7; D could derive from TRBD1 or TRBD2 (6 bases each). Trimming stripped 2 bases from V and 6 bases from J, with 21 bases between. CDR3 size: 16 residues. Germline CDR1 SGHRS, CDR2 YFSETQ. The DNA for the CDR3 is TGCGCCAGCAGCTTTGGAAGTCCCGGGGGCCCCATCGAGCAGTACTTC. This encodes CASSFGSPGGPIEQYF.

This clonotype has ten or more counts. This rearrangement joins TRBV20-1 to TRBJ1-1, with 9 positions matching TRBD1. V dropped 4 bases and J dropped 5; count of bases not matched to a gene: 8. The CDR3 is 14 amino acids. From germline, CDR1 is DFQATT and CDR2 SNEGSKA (reference sequence). The CDR3 bases are TGCAGTGCTACGGCCGGACAGGGGAGAACTGAAGCTTTCTTT. Protein product: CSATAGQGRTEAFF.

This clonotype was detected ten times or more. V and J are TRBV6-1 and TRBJ1-2, with D perhaps matching TRBD1 (5 bases). Trimming shortened V by 7 bases and J by 4 bases, and 10 bases separated the two germline ends. The CDR3 spans 12 residues. The V gene's germline CDR1 is MNHNS and CDR2 SASEGT. The CDR3 DNA reads as TGTGCCAGCACCTTACAGGTCTATGGCTACACCTTC. As protein: CASTLQVYGYTF.

This clonotype appeared many times. The V gene is TRBV20-1, the J gene TRBJ2-7; 8 bases align to TRBD1. The CDR3 runs to 15 residues. The V gene's germline CDR1 is DFQATT and CDR2 SNEGSKA (reference sequence). V was pared by 3 bases and J by 0 bases, with 7 bases of the junction left unmatched. The CDR3 sequence: CSASEGQDFSYEQYF. The CDR3 DNA follows: TGCAGTGCTAGTGAGGGACAGGACTTCTCCTACGAGCAGTACTTC.

There are many counts of this clonotype. The CDR3 here is CSAERLAVTDTQYF. In DNA, the CDR3 is TGCAGCGCCGAAAGACTAGCGGTTACAGATACGCAGTATTTT. The chain couples TRBV29-1 to TRBJ2-3, with TRBD2 matching over 9 bases. Germline CDR1 SQVTM, CDR2 ANQGSEA. CDR3 length equals 14 residues. V lost 7 bases and J lost 3; bases outside the gene matches: 8.

The genes are TRBV11-2 and TRBJ2-7; no reliable D call. Germline V gives CDR1 SGHAT, CDR2 FQNNGV. The CDR3 contains 13 residues. Trimming cost V 5 bases and J 7 bases, with 15 bases left between them. CDR3 in amino acids: CASSRPSAREQYV. The CDR3 DNA is TGTGCCAGCAGCCGGCCTTCGGCGAGAGAGCAGTACGTC.

The chain recombines TRBV27 with TRBJ2-7; 11 bases fit TRBD1. The CDR3 has 15 residues. CDR1 is MNHEY and CDR2 is SMNVEV in the germline V gene (reference sequence). J gave up 4 bases and V 3 bases, and 5 bases lay outside the gene matches. DNA for the CDR3: TGTGCCAGCAGTTTCTCGGGACAGGGGGTTTACGAGCAGTACGTC. Its translation is CASSFSGQGVYEQYV.

This clonotype occurred many times. V and J are TRBV5-6 and TRBJ1-2, with a weak D call TRBD1 (6 bases). Trimming took off 0 bases at V and 4 bases at J, with 13 bases between the two ends. Per germline, CDR1 SGHDT and CDR2 YYEEEE. This CDR3 is 15 amino acids long. Here the CDR3 DNA reads TGTGCCAGCAGCTTGGTGGGGACAAAAGGCTATGGCTACACCTTC. This translates into CASSLVGTKGYGYTF.

At least ten counts were recorded for this clonotype. The genes are TRBV7-6 and TRBJ2-2; 10 bases align to TRBD1. Germline trimming cut 1 base from V and 3 bases from J; bases unmatched to any gene: 11. From germline, CDR1 is SGHVS and CDR2 FNYEAQ. CDR3 length: 19 residues. CDR3 region: CASSLVLLMGQGHTGELFF. The CDR3 coding sequence is TGTGCCAGCAGCTTAGTCTTGCTAATGGGACAGGGGCACACCGGGGAGCTGTTTTTT.

This clonotype has at least ten counts. The J gene is TRBJ2-7, the V gene TRBV20-1; D may match TRBD1 or TRBD2 (5 bases each). CDR3 length: 15 residues. In germline, CDR1 is DFQATT, CDR2 SNEGSKA (reference sequence). With 5 bases removed from V and 7 bases from J, the gap between germline ends came to 24 bases. The CDR3 DNA is TGCAGTGCTGGCCGTTTCGGGGCCCTCGCTACGGAGCAGTACTTC. Its translation: CSAGRFGALATEQYF.

In the case of this clonotype: One junction end disagrees with the germline gene, perhaps due to a read error. The rearrangement uses TRBV2 and TRBJ1-5; TRBD1 matches at 9 bases. There are 19 residues in the CDR3. Germline values: CDR1 SNHLY, CDR2 FYNNEI. The CDR3 DNA is TGTACCAGCAGTTCCCGAGGGACAGGGATGTTTGGGAGCAATCAGCCCCAGCATTTT. Its protein is CTSSSRGTGMFGSNQPQHF. Drawing the rest from reference TRBV2 and TRBJ1-5, the complete variable domain is EPEVTQTPSHQVTQMGQEVILRCVPISNHLYFYWYRQILGQKVEFLVSFYNNEISEKSEIFDDQFSVERPDGSNFTLKIRSTKLEDSAMYFCTSSSRGTGMFGSNQPQHFGDGTRLSIL.

This clonotype was seen ten or more times. Here the CDR3 DNA reads TGCAGTGCTAGAGGGGCCAGGGGAAGGCTCTATGGCTACACCTTC. Its protein product is CSARGARGRLYGYTF. The V and J genes are TRBV20-1 and TRBJ1-2; D perhaps matches TRBD1 (6 bases). The CDR3 contains 15 residues. V lost 1 base to trimming and J lost 4 bases, with 16 bases between them. Germline V gene data show CDR1 as DFQATT and CDR2 as SNEGSKA (reference sequence).

The chain links TRBV20-1 to TRBJ1-1, with 12 bases matching TRBD1. This CDR3 comprises 14 residues. Germline-derived CDR1 and CDR2 are DFQATT and SNEGSKA (reference sequence). The ends lost 6 bases at V and 7 bases at J; junction bases unmatched: 9. CDR3 in DNA: TGCAGTGCCCAGTCGGGACAGGGGGCCAGTGAAGCTTTCTTT. Residues: CSAQSGQGASEAFF.

This clonotype was detected a few times. The rearrangement joins TRBV5-1 to TRBJ2-2, with unresolved D. Germline V gene sequence: CDR1 SGHRS, CDR2 YFSETQ. This CDR3 has 15 residues. The V end was cut by 0 bases, the J end by 7 bases, with 13 bases between. DNA of the CDR3: TGCGCCAGCAGCTTGGTGACCGGGCAGATCGGGGAGCTGTTTTTT. Protein product: CASSLVTGQIGELFF.

This clonotype was found a few times. This chain joins TRBV9 and TRBJ2-5, with D possibly being TRBD1 (6 bases). This CDR3 comprises 14 residues. V lost 3 bases and J lost 4, with 13 bases in between. Germline V lookup: CDR1 SGDLS, CDR2 YYNGEE. CDR3 protein: CASSEGVSRETQYF. CDR3 DNA sequence: TGTGCCAGCAGCGAGGGGGTGTCAAGAGAGACCCAGTACTTC.

This chain uses TRBV4-2 with TRBJ1-2, with D uncertain. The V and J ends lost 4 bases and 8 bases respectively, with 8 bases between them. The CDR3 totals 11 residues. Germline CDR1 and CDR2: LGHNA and YNFKEQ. The CDR3 nucleotides read TGTGCCAGCAGCCCAGGAGGAGGCTACACCTTC. This translates into CASSPGGGYTF.

In its sample, this clonotype was seen many times. J is TRBJ2-5 and V is TRBV20-1; 10 positions agree with TRBD2. V gave up 6 bases and J gave up 1 base; unmatched junction bases: 8. There are 15 residues in the CDR3. Germline CDR1 and CDR2: DFQATT and SNEGSKA (reference sequence). The chain's CDR3 is CSATPLAGTQETQYF. CDR3 in DNA: TGCAGTGCGACCCCACTAGCGGGGACCCAAGAGACCCAGTACTTC.

In this sample, this clonotype turned up many times. This chain links TRBV20-1 with TRBJ2-2, with D perhaps matching TRBD1 (6 bases). CDR3 length: 14 amino acids. Germline CDR1 reads DFQATT; CDR2 reads SNEGSKA (reference sequence). Between the trimmed V and J ends, which lost 5 bases and 2 bases, there was a span of 12 bases. CDR3 amino acids: CSAPDSANTGELFF. Written as DNA, the CDR3 is TGCAGTGCTCCGGACAGTGCCAACACCGGGGAGCTGTTTTTT.

This clonotype was counted only a few times. The chain carries TRBV4-1 and TRBJ2-7; D uncertain. Germline lookup yields CDR1 MGHRA and CDR2 YSYEKL. This CDR3 is built from 13 residues. Trimming shortened V by 5 bases and J by 4 bases, and 12 bases separated the two germline ends. The CDR3 nucleotides are TGCGCCAGCAGCTCCTTCAAGGGATACGAGCAGTACTTC. Translating it yields CASSSFKGYEQYF.

The V call is TRBV4-1, the J call TRBJ1-6, with a weak D call TRBD1 (5 bases). CDR3 size: 17 residues. The V end was cut by 5 bases, the J end by 2 bases, with 16 bases between. Germline V lookup: CDR1 MGHRA, CDR2 YSYEKL. CDR3: CASSIRDGGTYNSPLHF. In nucleotides, the CDR3 is TGCGCCAGCAGCATTCGGGACGGGGGGACCTATAATTCACCCCTCCACTTT.

This chain uses TRBV28 with TRBJ2-2; 8 bases are a match to TRBD2. Trimming removed 9 bases from V and 2 bases from J; junction bases left unmatched: 5. Germline loops: CDR1 MDHEN, CDR2 SYDVKM. This CDR3 spans 14 amino acids. CDR3 coding DNA: TGTGCCAGTGCGGGGGGCTTAAACACCGGGGAGCTGTTTTTT. Translation gives CASAGGLNTGELFF.